One sample yielded the 2 T cell receptor beta chains listed below, sequenced in a study of T-cell memory formation after mild COVID-19. TCRdb used MiXCR to reprocess the 5' RACE reads, holding one entry per CDR3 protein. The sample carries some 210,000 distinct CDR3 sequences, roughly 10% recorded once. Sequenced sample: PBMCs or a T cell subset sorted from them (not recorded which). Every receptor here comes from a man aged 18 to 29 who had mild COVID-19 (a few samples of this study predate the infection). Cell type and time point are not known.

The table lists this clonotype with a few counts. V is TRBV28 and J is TRBJ2-7; no definite D call. Per germline, CDR1 MDHEN and CDR2 SYDVKM. V shed 5 bases and J shed 2 bases, with 7 bases lying between them. This CDR3 comprises 12 residues. CDR3 DNA: TGTGCCAGCAGTCACGCTACCTACGAGCAGTACGTC. Translation gives CASSHATYEQYV.

This clonotype turned up a few times. The chain has TRBV20-1 and TRBJ1-1; possible D gene TRBD1, 5 bases. This CDR3 has 14 amino acids. Germline V gene lookup returns CDR1 DFQATT and CDR2 SNEGSKA (reference sequence). V was cut by 3 bases and J by 4 bases, with 15 bases left in between. CDR3: CSARFQGTGTEAFF. In DNA, the CDR3 is TGCAGTGCTAGGTTCCAGGGTACGGGCACTGAAGCTTTCTTT.